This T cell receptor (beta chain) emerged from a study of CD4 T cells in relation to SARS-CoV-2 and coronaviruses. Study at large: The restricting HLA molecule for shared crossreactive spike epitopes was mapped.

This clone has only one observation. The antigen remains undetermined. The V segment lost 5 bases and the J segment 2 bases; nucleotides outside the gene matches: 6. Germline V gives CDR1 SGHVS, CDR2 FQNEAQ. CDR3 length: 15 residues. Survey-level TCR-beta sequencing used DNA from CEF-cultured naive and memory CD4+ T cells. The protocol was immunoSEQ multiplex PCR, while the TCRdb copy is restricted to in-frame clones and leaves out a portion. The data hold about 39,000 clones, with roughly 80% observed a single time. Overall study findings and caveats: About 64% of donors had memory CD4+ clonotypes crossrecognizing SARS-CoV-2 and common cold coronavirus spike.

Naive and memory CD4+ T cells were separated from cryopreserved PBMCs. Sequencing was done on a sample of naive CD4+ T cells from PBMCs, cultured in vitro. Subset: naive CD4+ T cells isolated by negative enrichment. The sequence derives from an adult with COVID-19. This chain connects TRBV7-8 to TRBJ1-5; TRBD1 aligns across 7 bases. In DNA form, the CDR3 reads TGTGCCAGCAGCGCCACAGGGGCTCGCAATCAGCCCCAGCATTTT. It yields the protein CASSATGARNQPQHF.